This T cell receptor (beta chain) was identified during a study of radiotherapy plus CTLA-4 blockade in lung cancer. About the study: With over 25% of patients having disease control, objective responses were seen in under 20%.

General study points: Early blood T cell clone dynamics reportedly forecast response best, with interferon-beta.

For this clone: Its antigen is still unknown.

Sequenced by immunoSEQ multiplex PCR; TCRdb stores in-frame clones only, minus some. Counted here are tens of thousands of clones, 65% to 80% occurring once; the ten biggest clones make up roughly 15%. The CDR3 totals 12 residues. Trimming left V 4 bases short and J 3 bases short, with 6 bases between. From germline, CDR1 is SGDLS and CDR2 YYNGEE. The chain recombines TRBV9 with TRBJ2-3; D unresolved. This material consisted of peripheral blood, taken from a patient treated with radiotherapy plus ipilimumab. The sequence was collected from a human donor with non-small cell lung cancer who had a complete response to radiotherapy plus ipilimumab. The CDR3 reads CASSSQTDTQYF. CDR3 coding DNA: TGTGCCAGCAGCTCCCAAACAGATACGCAGTATTTT. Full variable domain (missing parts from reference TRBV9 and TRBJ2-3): DSGVTQTPKHLITATGQRVTLRCSPRSGDLSVYWYQQSLDQGLQFLIQYYNGEERAKGNILERFSAQQFPDLHSELNLSSLELGDSALYFCASSSQTDTQYFGPGTRLTVL.